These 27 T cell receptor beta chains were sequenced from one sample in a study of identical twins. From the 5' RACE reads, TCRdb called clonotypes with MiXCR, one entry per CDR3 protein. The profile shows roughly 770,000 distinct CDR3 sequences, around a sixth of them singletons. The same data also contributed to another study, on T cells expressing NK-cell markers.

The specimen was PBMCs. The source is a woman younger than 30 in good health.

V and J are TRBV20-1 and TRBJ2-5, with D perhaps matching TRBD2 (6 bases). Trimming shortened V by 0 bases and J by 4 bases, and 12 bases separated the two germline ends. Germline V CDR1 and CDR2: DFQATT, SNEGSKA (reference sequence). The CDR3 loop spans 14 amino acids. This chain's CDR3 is CSARDLQGGETQYF. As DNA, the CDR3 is TGCAGTGCTAGAGATCTGCAGGGAGGAGAGACCCAGTACTTC.

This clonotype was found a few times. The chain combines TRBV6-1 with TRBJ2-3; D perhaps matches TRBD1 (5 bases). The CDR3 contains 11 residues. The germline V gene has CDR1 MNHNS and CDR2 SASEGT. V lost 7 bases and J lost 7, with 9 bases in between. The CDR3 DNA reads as TGTGCCAGCACGACAGTCCATACGCAGTATTTT. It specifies CASTTVHTQYF.

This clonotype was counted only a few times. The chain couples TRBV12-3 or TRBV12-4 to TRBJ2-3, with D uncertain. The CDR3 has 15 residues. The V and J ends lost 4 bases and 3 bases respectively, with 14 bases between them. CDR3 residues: CASSSWRLRTDTQYF. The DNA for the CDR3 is TGTGCCAGCAGTTCTTGGCGGTTAAGGACAGATACGCAGTATTTT.

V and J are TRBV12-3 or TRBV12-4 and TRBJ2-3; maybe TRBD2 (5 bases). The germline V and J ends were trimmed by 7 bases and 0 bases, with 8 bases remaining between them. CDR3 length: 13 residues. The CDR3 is CASMRASTDTQYF. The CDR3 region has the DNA TGTGCCAGCATGAGGGCCAGCACAGATACGCAGTATTTT.

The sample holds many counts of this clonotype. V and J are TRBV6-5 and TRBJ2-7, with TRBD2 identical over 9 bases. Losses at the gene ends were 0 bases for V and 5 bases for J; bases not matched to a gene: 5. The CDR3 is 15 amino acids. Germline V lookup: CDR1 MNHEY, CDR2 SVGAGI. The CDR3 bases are TGTGCCAGCAGTTACTCGTTAGCGGGAGACCACGAGCAGTACTTC. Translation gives CASSYSLAGDHEQYF.

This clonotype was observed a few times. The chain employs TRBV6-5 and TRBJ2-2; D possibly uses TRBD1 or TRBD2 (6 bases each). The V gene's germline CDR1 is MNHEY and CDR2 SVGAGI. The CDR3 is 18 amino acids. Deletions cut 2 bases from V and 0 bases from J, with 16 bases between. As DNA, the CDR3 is TGTGCCAGCAGTTACGACGGGGGCATGCCCGCGAACACCGGGGAGCTGTTTTTT. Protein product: CASSYDGGMPANTGELFF.

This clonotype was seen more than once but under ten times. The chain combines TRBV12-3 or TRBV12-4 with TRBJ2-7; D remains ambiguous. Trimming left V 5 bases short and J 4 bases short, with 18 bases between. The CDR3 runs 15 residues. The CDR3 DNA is TGTGCCAGCAGTCCGGGTTGTGCCCCTCCTTACGAGCAGTACTTC. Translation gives CASSPGCAPPYEQYF.

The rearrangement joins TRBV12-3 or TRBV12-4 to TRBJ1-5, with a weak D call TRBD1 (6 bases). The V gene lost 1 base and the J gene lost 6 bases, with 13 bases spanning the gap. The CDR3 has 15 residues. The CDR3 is CASSLVQGAGQPQHF. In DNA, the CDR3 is TGTGCCAGCAGTTTAGTACAGGGCGCAGGTCAGCCCCAGCATTTT.

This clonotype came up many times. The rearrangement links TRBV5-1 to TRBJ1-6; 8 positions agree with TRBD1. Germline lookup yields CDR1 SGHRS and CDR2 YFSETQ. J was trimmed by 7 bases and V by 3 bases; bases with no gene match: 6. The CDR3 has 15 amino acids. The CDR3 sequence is CASSSGGWENSPLHF. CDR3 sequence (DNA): TGCGCCAGCAGCTCAGGGGGCTGGGAAAATTCACCCCTCCACTTT.

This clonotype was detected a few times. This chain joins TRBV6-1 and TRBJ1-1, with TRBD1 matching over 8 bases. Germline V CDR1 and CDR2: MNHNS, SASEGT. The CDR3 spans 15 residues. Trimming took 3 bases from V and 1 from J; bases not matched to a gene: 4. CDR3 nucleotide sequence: TGTGCCAGCAGTGATACCGGGACAGGGAACACTGAAGCTTTCTTT. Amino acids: CASSDTGTGNTEAFF.

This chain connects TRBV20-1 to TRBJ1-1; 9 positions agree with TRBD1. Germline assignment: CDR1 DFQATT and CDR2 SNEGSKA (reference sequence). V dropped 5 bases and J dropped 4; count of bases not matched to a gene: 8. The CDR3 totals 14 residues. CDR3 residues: CSASGQGPSTEAFF. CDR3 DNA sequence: TGCAGTGCTTCGGGACAGGGACCGAGCACTGAAGCTTTCTTT.

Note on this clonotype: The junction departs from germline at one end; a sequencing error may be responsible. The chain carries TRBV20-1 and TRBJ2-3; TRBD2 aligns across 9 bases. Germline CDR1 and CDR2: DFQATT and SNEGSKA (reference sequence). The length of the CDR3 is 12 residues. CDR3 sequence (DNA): TGCAGTGCTATGGCGGGAGAGCGGGAGGCCCGTTTT. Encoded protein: CSAMAGEREARF.

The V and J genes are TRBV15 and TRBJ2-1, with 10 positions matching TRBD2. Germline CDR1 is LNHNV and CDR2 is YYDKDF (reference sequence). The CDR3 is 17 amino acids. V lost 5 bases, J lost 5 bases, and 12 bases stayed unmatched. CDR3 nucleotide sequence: TGTGCCACCAGCGGAGGGTTTCCAGGACTAGCGGACAATGAGCAGTTCTTC. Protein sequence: CATSGGFPGLADNEQFF.

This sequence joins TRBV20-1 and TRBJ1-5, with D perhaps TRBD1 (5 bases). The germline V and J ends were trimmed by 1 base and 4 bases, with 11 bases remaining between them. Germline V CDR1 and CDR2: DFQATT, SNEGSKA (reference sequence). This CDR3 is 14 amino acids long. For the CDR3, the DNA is TGCAGTGCTAGAGGAGGGGCAGCTAATCAGCCCCAGCATTTT. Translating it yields CSARGGAANQPQHF.

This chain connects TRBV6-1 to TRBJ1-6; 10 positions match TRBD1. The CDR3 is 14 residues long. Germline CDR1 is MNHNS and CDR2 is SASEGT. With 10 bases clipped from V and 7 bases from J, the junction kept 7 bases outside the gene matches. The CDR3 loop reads CATGGDRGNSPLHF. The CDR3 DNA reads TGTGCCACTGGGGGGGACAGGGGAAATTCACCCCTCCACTTT.

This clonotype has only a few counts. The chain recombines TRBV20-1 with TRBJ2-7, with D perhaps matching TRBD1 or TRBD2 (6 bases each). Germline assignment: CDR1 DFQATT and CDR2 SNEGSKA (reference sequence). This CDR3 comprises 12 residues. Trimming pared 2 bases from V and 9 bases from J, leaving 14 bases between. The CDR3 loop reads CSARSRGRGQYF. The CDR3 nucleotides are TGCAGTGCTAGATCCCGGGGGCGCGGGCAGTACTTC.

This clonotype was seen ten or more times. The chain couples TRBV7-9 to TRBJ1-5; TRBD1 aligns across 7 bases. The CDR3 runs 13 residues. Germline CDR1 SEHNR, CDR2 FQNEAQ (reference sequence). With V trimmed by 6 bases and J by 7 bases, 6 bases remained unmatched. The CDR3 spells CASSTQGSQPQHF. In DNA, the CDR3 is TGTGCCAGCAGTACACAGGGGTCACAGCCCCAGCATTTT.

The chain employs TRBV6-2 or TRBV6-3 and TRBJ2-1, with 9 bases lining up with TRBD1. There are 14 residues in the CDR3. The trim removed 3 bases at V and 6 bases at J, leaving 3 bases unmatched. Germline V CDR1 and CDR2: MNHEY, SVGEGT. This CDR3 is CASSYRQGGNEQFF. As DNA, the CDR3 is TGTGCCAGCAGTTATCGACAGGGGGGCAATGAGCAGTTCTTC.

The CDR3 DNA sequence: TGTGCCAGCAGCCAAGCTCTGCGGGGGGTCCCCTACAATGAGCAGTTCTTC. It codes for CASSQALRGVPYNEQFF. The chain links TRBV3-1 to TRBJ2-1; TRBD2 matches at 8 bases. Trimming removed 1 base from V and 2 bases from J; junction bases left unmatched: 7. Germline V gene lookup returns CDR1 LGHDT and CDR2 YNNKEL (reference sequence). This CDR3 is 17 amino acids long.

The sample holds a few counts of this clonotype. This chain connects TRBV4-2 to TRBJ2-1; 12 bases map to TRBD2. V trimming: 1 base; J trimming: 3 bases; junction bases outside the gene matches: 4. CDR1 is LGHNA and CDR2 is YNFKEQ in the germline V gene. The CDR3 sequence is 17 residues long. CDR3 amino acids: CASSQAPGLAGYNEQFF. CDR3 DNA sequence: TGTGCCAGCAGCCAAGCACCGGGACTAGCGGGCTACAATGAGCAGTTCTTC.

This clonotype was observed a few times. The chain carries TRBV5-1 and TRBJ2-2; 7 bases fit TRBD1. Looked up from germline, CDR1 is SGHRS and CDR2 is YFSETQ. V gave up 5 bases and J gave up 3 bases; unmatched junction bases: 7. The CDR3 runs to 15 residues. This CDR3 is CASSTGDRDTGELFF. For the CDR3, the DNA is TGCGCCAGCAGTACGGGCGACAGGGACACCGGGGAGCTGTTTTTT.

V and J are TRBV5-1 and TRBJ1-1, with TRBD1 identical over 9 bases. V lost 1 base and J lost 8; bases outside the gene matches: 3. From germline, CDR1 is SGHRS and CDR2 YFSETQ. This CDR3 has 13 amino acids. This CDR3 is CASSLPDRGEAFF. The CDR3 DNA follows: TGCGCCAGCAGCTTGCCGGACAGGGGCGAAGCTTTCTTT.

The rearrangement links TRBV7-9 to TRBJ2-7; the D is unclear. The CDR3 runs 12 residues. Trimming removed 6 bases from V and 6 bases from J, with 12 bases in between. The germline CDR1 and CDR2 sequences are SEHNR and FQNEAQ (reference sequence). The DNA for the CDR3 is TGTGCCAGCAGTAAAAACCCAGGCGAGCAGTACTTC. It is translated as CASSKNPGEQYF.

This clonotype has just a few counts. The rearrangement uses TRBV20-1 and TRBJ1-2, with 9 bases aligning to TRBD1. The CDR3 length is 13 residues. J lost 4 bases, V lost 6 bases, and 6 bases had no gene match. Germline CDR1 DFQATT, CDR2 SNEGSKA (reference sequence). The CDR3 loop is CSAPRDRAYGYTF. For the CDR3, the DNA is TGCAGTGCCCCCCGGGACAGGGCCTATGGCTACACCTTC.

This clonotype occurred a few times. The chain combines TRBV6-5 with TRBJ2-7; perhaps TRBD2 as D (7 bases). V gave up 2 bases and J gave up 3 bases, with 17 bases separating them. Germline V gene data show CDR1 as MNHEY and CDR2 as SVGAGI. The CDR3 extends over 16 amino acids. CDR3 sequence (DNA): TGTGCCAGCAGTTACCCGAGGGGGGGAGGTAACTACGAGCAGTACTTC. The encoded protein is CASSYPRGGGNYEQYF.

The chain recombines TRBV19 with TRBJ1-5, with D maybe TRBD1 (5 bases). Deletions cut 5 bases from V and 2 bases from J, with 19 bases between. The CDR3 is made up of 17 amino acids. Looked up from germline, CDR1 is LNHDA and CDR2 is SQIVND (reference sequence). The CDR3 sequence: CASSPRGDNGGNQPQHF. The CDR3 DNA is TGTGCCAGTAGTCCCCGGGGGGATAATGGGGGCAATCAGCCCCAGCATTTT.

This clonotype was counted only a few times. The CDR3 nucleotides read TGTGCCAGCTCACCAGGGCCTAGCGGGAAAAATGGGGAGCAGTACTTC. Amino acids: CASSPGPSGKNGEQYF. V gene TRBV18 combines with J gene TRBJ2-7, with 9 bases lining up with TRBD2. The V gene end was trimmed by 2 bases and the J gene end by 7 bases; junction bases not matched to a gene: 12. The CDR3 is 16 amino acids. Germline CDR1 and CDR2: KGHSH and LQKENI.